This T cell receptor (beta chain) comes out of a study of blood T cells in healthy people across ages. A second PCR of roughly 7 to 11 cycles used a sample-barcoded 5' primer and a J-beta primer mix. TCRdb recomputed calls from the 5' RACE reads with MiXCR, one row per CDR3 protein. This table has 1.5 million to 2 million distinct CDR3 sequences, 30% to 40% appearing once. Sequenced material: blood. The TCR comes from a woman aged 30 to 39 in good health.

CDR3 bases: TGTGCCAGCAGCTTAGTAGAGACAGCTAAAGAGACCCAGTACTTC. Protein: CASSLVETAKETQYF. The chain is built from TRBV7-9 and TRBJ2-5; maybe TRBD1 (5 bases). The CDR3 has 15 residues. V was shortened by 1 base and J by 3 bases, with 12 bases between the two germline ends. Germline loops: CDR1 SEHNR, CDR2 FQNEAQ (reference sequence).